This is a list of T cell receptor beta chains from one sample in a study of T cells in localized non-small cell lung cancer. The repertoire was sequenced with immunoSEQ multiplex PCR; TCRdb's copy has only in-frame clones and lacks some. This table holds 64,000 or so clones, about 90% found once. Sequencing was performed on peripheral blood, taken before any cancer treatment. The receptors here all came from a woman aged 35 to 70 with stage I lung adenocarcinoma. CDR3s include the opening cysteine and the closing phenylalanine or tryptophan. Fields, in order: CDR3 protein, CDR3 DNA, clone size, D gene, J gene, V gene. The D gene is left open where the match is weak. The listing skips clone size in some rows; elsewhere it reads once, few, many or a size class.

CSAFEQFF TGCAGTGCTTTTGAGCAGTTCTTC NA NA TRBJ2-1 TRBV20-1
CASSVAAAANYGYTF TGTGCCAGCAGCGTAGCGGCAGCTGCTAACTATGGCTACACCTTC once NA TRBJ1-2 TRBV9
CASSSGGGGFPGEQYF TGTGCCAGCAGCTCCGGGGGCGGAGGGTTCCCAGGGGAGCAGTACTTC NA NA TRBJ2-7 TRBV6-6
CAHDGPQETQYF TGTGCTCACGACGGGCCCCAAGAGACCCAGTACTTC NA NA TRBJ2-5 TRBV7-9
CAWSRRNTEAFF TGTGCCTGGAGTCGGAGGAACACTGAAGCTTTCTTT NA NA TRBJ1-1 TRBV30
CASSFPRGGTDTQYF TGTGCCAGCAGTTTCCCGCGGGGGGGCACAGATACGCAGTATTTT NA TRBD2 TRBJ2-3 TRBV28
CASLRRDTQYF TGTGCCAGCTTAAGGAGAGATACGCAGTATTTT few NA TRBJ2-3 TRBV6-6
CASSSPGQAYGYTF TGTGCCAGCAGTAGCCCGGGACAGGCGTATGGCTACACCTTC NA TRBD1 TRBJ1-2 TRBV6-5
CASSPGDNEQFF TGTGCCAGCAGCCCCGGGGACAATGAGCAGTTCTTC NA NA TRBJ2-1 TRBV9
CASCAGGLTDTQYF TGCGCCAGCTGTGCGGGGGGCCTCACAGATACGCAGTATTTT NA TRBD2 TRBJ2-3 TRBV10-2
CASSKLMTGRRSTGEQFF TGTGCCAGCAGCAAATTGATGACAGGGCGGAGGTCTACAGGTGAGCAGTTCTTC few NA TRBJ2-1 TRBV21-1
CASSDWVGSSPLHF TGTGCCAGCAGTGACTGGGTAGGCAGTTCACCCCTCCACTTT NA NA TRBJ1-6 TRBV2
CASSQGAQSLYEQYF TGTGCCAGCAGCCAGGGAGCGCAAAGTTTGTACGAGCAGTACTTC NA NA TRBJ2-7 TRBV7-2
CASSSTGTLSSYNEQFF TGCGCCAGCAGCTCGACCGGGACCCTGAGCTCCTACAATGAGCAGTTCTTC NA NA TRBJ2-1 TRBV5-1
CASSWSGGNQPQHF TGTGCCAGCAGCTGGTCTGGGGGGAATCAGCCCCAGCATTTT NA NA TRBJ1-5 TRBV11-2
CASSITGSGTEAFF TGTGCCAGCAGTATTACAGGGAGTGGCACTGAAGCTTTCTTT NA NA TRBJ1-1 TRBV28
CASSPEEVEQYF TGTGCCAGCAGCCCCGAGGAGGTCGAGCAGTACTTC NA NA TRBJ2-7 TRBV5-5
CASSLVSFGWGGSFF TGTGCCAGCAGCTTGGTTTCATTTGGGTGGGGAGGTTCTTTCTTT NA NA TRBJ1-1 TRBV5-6
CAISRTSGSRTDTQYF TGTGCCATCAGTCGGACTAGCGGGAGTAGGACAGATACGCAGTATTTT NA TRBD2 TRBJ2-3 TRBV10-3
CASSSLGTKVGELFF TGTGCCAGCAGCAGCCTAGGGACTAAGGTCGGGGAGCTGTTTTTT NA TRBD2 TRBJ2-2 TRBV5-6
CASSQTSGKGNEQFF TGTGCCAGCAGCCAAACTAGCGGGAAGGGTAATGAGCAGTTCTTC NA TRBD2 TRBJ2-1 TRBV6-5
CASSQDRAGLRDEQFF TGTGCCAGCAGCCAAGATCGCGCGGGTTTAAGGGATGAGCAGTTCTTC NA NA TRBJ2-1 TRBV4-2
CASASWWGSLNTEAFF TGTGCCAGCGCTAGTTGGTGGGGGTCTCTGAACACTGAAGCTTTCTTT NA NA TRBJ1-1 TRBV2
CASREDLAGGVSEQFF TGTGCCAGCAGGGAAGACTTAGCGGGAGGTGTCAGTGAGCAGTTCTTC NA TRBD2 TRBJ2-1 TRBV2
CASSVATGGGNTIYF TGTGCCAGCAGCGTAGCTACCGGGGGGGGAAACACCATATATTTT NA NA TRBJ1-3 TRBV9
CARSLGGEDTEAFF TGTGCCAGAAGTTTAGGGGGGGAGGACACTGAAGCTTTCTTT NA NA TRBJ1-1 TRBV5-3
CASSEGDRANEKLFF TGTGCCAGCAGCGAGGGGGACAGGGCTAATGAAAAACTGTTTTTT few TRBD1 TRBJ1-4 TRBV5-8
CAISFAGTGQGNTEAFF TGTGCCATCAGTTTCGCCGGGACAGGGCAAGGGAACACTGAAGCTTTCTTT NA TRBD1 TRBJ1-1 TRBV10-3
CASSIIFRDRGPGELFF TGTGCCAGCAGTATTATATTTAGGGACAGGGGGCCGGGGGAGCTGTTTTTT once TRBD1 TRBJ2-2 TRBV27
CASRHGTGTEAFF TGTGCCAGCAGGCACGGGACAGGGACTGAAGCTTTCTTT NA TRBD1 TRBJ1-1 TRBV5-4
CASSLQKEGANTEAFF TGCGCCAGCAGCTTGCAAAAAGAGGGTGCGAACACTGAAGCTTTCTTT NA NA TRBJ1-1 TRBV5-1
CASSVVEGRTEAFF TGTGCCAGCAGCGTAGTGGAAGGGAGGACTGAAGCTTTCTTT once NA TRBJ1-1 TRBV9
CASSFSGQGRSPLHF TGTGCCAGCAGCTTCTCGGGACAGGGGCGATCTCCCCTCCACTTT NA TRBD1 TRBJ1-6 TRBV13
CASTLGQGLYTDTQYF TGTGCCAGCACTCTGGGGCAGGGGCTGTACACAGATACGCAGTATTTT NA NA TRBJ2-3 TRBV9
CASSQGTGISYPSYEQYF TGTGCCAGCAGCCAAGGGACAGGAATCTCCTACCCCTCCTACGAGCAGTACTTC NA TRBD1 TRBJ2-7 TRBV14
CASSGALGRVNTEAFF TGTGCCAGCAGCGGGGCCTTGGGCAGGGTGAACACTGAAGCTTTCTTT once NA TRBJ1-1 TRBV5-6
CASSVGAQRYGYTF TGTGCCAGCAGCGTCGGGGCACAGCGCTATGGCTACACCTTC NA NA TRBJ1-2 TRBV9
CAWSYGPGNTIYF TGTGCCTGGAGTTACGGGCCTGGAAACACCATATATTTT NA NA TRBJ1-3 TRBV30
CASSYSHRGEQFF TGTGCCAGCAGTTATTCTCACAGGGGGGAGCAGTTCTTC NA TRBD1 TRBJ2-1 TRBV6-5
CASQGTMNTEAFF TGTGCCAGCCAGGGGACCATGAACACTGAAGCTTTCTTT NA NA TRBJ1-1 TRBV6-6
CASSPGTSTYEQYF TGTGCCAGCAGCCCAGGGACTTCCACCTACGAGCAGTACTTC once NA TRBJ2-7 TRBV11-2
CASSLSDSHNEQFF TGTGCCAGCAGTTTATCCGACAGCCACAATGAGCAGTTCTTC NA NA TRBJ2-1 TRBV27
CASSRPTRPEAFF TGTGCCAGCAGTCGACCCACAAGGCCTGAAGCTTTCTTT NA NA TRBJ1-1 TRBV6-6
CASSPRGQGSNTEAFF TGTGCCAGCTCACCGCGTGGACAGGGATCGAACACTGAAGCTTTCTTT NA TRBD1 TRBJ1-1 TRBV18
CASTLAPENEQFF TGCGCCAGCACACTAGCCCCAGAGAATGAGCAGTTCTTC NA NA TRBJ2-1 TRBV5-1
CASLGRGKETQYF TGTGCTAGTCTGGGGAGAGGGAAAGAGACCCAGTACTTC NA NA TRBJ2-5 TRBV12-5
CASTTGYGYTF TGTGCCAGTACCACCGGCTATGGCTACACCTTC NA NA TRBJ1-2 TRBV19
CASSRRTQVLPSYEQYF TGTGCCAGTAGTAGGAGGACACAAGTATTACCCTCCTACGAGCAGTACTTC NA NA TRBJ2-7 TRBV19
CASSRTVPGTQYF TGTGCCAGCAGTAGGACAGTCCCTGGGACCCAGTACTTC once NA TRBJ2-5 TRBV28